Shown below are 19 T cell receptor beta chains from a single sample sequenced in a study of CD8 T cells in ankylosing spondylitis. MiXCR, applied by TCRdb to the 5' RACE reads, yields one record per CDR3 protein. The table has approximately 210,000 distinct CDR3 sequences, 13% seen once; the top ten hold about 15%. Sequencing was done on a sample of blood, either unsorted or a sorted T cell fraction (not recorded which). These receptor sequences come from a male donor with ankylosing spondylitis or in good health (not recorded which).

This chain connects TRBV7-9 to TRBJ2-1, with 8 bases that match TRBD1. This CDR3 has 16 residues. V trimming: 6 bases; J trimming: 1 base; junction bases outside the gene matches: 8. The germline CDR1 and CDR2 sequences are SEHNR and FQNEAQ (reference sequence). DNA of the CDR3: TGTGCCAGCAGAACCGACAGGGGTGATTCCTACAATGAGCAGTTCTTC. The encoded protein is CASRTDRGDSYNEQFF.

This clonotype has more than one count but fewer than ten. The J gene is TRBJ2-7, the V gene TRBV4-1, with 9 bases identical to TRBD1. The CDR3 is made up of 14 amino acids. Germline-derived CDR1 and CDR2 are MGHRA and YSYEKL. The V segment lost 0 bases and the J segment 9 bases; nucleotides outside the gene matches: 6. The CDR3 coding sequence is TGCGCCAGCAGCCAAGAGAGGGACAGGGTGCCGCAGTACTTC. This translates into CASSQERDRVPQYF.

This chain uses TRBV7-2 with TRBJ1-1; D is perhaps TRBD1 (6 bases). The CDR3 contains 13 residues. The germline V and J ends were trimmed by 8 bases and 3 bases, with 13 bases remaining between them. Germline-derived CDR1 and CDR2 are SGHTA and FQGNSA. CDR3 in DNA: TGTGCCAGCCGGGGGGCCGAGGACACTGAAGCTTTCTTT. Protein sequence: CASRGAEDTEAFF.

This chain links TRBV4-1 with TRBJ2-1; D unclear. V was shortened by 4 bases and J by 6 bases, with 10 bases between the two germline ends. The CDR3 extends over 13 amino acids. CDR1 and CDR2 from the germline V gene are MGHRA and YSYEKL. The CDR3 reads CASSPTALNEQFF. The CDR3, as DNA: TGCGCCAGCAGCCCCACAGCGCTCAATGAGCAGTTCTTC.

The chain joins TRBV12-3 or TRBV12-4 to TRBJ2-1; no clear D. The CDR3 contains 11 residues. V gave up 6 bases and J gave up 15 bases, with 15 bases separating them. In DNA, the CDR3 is TGTGCCAGCAGCTTCGGGCAGCTTGGGTTCTTC. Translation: CASSFGQLGFF.

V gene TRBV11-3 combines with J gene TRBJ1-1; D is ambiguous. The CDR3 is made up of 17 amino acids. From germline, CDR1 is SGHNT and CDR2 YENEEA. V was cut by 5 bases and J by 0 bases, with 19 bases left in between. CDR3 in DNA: TGTGCCAGCAGCCCCCCCCGAACCGTGTGGGTGAACACTGAAGCTTTCTTT. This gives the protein CASSPPRTVWVNTEAFF. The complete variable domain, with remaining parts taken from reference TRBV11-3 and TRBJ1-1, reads EAGVVQSPRYKIIEKKQPVAFWCNPISGHNTLYWYLQNLGQGPELLIRYENEEAVDDSQLPKDRFSAERLKGVDSTLKIQPAELGDSAVYLCASSPPRTVWVNTEAFFGQGTRLTVV.

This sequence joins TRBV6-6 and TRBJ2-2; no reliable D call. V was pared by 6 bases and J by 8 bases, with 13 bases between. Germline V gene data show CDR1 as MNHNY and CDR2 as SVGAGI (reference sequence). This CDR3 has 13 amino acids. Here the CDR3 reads CASSRASEGELFF. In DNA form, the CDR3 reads TGTGCCAGCAGCCGGGCCTCCGAGGGGGAGCTGTTTTTT.

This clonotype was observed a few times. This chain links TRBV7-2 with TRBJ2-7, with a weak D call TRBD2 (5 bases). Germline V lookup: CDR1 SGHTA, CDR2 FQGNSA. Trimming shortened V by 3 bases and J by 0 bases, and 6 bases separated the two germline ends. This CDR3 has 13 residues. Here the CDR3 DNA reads TGTGCCAGCAGCTTTAGCGACTCCTACGAGCAGTACTTC. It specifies CASSFSDSYEQYF. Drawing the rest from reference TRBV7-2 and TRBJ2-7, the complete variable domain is GAGVSQSPSNKVTEKGKDVELRCDPISGHTALYWYRQSLGQGLEFLIYFQGNSAPDKSGLPSDRFSAERTGGSVSTLTIQRTQQEDSAVYLCASSFSDSYEQYFGPGTRLTVT.

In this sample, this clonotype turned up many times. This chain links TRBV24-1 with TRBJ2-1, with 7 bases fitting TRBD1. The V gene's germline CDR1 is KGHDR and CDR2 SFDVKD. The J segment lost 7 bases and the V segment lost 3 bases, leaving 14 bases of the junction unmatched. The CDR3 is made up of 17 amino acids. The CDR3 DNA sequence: TGTGCCACCAGTGATGCCCCCGAGACAGGGTTAAGAAATGAGCAGTTCTTC. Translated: CATSDAPETGLRNEQFF.

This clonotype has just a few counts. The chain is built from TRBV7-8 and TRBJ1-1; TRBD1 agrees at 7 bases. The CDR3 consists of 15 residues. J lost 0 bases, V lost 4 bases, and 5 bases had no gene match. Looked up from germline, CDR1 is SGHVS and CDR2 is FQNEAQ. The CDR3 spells CASSSSGTVNTEAFF. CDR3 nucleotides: TGTGCCAGCAGCTCCTCAGGGACAGTGAACACTGAAGCTTTCTTT.

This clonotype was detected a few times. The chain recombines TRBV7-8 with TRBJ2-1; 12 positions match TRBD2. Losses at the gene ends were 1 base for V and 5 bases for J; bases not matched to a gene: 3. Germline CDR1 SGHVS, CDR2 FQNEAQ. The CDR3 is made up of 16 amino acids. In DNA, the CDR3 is TGTGCCAGCAGCTTAGTTCGGACTAGCGGGGACAATGAGCAGTTCTTC. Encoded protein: CASSLVRTSGDNEQFF.

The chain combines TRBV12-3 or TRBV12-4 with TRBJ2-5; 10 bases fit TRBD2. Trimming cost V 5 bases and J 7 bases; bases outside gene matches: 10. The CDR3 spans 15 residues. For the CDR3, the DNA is TGTGCCAGCAGTCTCCTAGCGGGGGTTTTAGGGACCCAGTACTTC. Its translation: CASSLLAGVLGTQYF.

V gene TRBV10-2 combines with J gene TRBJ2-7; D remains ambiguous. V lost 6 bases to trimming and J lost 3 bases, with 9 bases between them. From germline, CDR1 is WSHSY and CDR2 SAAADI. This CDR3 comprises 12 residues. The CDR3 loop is CASRDTNYEQYF. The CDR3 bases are TGCGCCAGCAGAGACACAAACTACGAGCAGTACTTC.

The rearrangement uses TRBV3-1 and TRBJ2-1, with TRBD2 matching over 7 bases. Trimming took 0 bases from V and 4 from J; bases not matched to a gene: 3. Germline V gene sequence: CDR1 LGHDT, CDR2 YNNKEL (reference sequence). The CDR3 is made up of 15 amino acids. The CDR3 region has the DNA TGTGCCAGCAGCCAAGAGGCTAGCGGATACAATGAGCAGTTCTTC. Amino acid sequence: CASSQEASGYNEQFF.

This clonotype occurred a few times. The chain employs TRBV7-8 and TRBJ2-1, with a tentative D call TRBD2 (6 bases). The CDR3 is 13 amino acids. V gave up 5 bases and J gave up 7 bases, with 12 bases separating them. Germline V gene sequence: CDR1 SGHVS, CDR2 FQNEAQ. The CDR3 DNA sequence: TGTGCCAGCAGCCCCGGGGGTGGGAATGAGCAGTTCTTC. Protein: CASSPGGGNEQFF.

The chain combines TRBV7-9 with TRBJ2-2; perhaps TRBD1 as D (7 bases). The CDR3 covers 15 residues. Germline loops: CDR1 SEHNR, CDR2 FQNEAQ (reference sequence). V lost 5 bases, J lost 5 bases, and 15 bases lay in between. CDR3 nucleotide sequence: TGTGCCAGCAGCCCGGGGGACAGCATAACCGGGGAGCTGTTTTTT. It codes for CASSPGDSITGELFF.

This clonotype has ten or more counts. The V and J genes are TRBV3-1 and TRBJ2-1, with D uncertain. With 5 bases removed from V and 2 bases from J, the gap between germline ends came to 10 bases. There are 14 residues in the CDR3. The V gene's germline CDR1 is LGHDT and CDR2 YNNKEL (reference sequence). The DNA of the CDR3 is TGTGCCAGCAGCGGTGGGATGGCCTACAATGAGCAGTTCTTC. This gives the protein CASSGGMAYNEQFF.

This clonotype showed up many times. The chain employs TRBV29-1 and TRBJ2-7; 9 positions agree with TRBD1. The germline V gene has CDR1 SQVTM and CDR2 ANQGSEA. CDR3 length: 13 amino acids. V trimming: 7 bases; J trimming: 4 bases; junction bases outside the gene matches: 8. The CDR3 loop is CSARGDREYEQYF. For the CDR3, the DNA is TGCAGCGCCAGGGGGGACAGGGAATACGAGCAGTACTTC.

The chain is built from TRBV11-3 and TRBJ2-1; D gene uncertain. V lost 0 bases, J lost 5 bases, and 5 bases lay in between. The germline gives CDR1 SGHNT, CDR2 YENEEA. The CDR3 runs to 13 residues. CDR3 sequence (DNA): TGTGCCAGCAGCTTAGACAGTGACAATGAGCAGTTCTTC. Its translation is CASSLDSDNEQFF.